Described below is a single T cell receptor (beta chain) sequence and its context. The entry originates in a study of OX40 agonist ivuxolimab in advanced cancers. Profiling relied on immunoSEQ multiplex PCR, and the TCRdb table lists in-frame clones only, not all of them. Of fewer than 85,000 clones listed, 80% to 90% were seen once; the top ten hold roughly 0.76%. Trimming removed 11 bases from V and 1 base from J; junction bases left unmatched: 7. Germline CDR1 MNHNY, CDR2 SVGAGI (reference sequence). There are 14 residues in the CDR3. The chain joins TRBV6-6 to TRBJ2-2; TRBD1 aligns across 7 bases. The clonotype comes from an adult with an advanced solid tumor such as melanoma, head and neck, liver or kidney cancer. The sequenced sample was CD4+ or CD8+ T cells sorted from blood, obtained in a trial of the OX40 agonist ivuxolimab. Here the CDR3 reads CAAGQVGNTGELFF. The DNA of the CDR3 is TGTGCCGCTGGACAGGTCGGGAACACCGGGGAGCTGTTTTTT.